This T cell receptor (beta chain) was sequenced in a study of T cell responses to AZD1222 COVID-19 vaccine. Overall study: Pooling was applied to second doses at about 4 or about 12 weeks.

Profiled with immunoSEQ multiplex PCR; TCRdb holds only in-frame clones, not every one. The data show around 140,000 clones, approximately 91% seen once. Study-wide findings and caveats: Sampling that yielded the repertoires occurred only after the peak T cell response. Spike regions recognized by vaccine-associated CD4 TCRs spanned the protein, led by 160-218 and 743-854. Rises in breadth and depth of Spike-specific TCRs came after two AZD1222 doses.

Notes on this clone: Its antigen is undetermined.

Trimming took off 1 base at V and 0 bases at J, with 9 bases between the two ends. Germline CDR1 reads MGHRA; CDR2 reads YSYEKL. CDR3 size: 15 residues. The sequence derives from an adult in good health. The chain links TRBV4-1 to TRBJ1-1; D is ambiguous. This specimen was peripheral blood, taken on day 0 of AZD1222 vaccination. CDR3: CASSQGSDMNTEAFF. CDR3 coding DNA: TGCGCCAGCAGCCAAGGTTCAGATATGAACACTGAAGCTTTCTTT.